This T cell receptor beta chain stems from a study of CD8 T cells in ankylosing spondylitis. Study-level results: Ankylosing spondylitis blood appeared to be characterized by a TCR beta motif of eight or nine highly homologous variants.

TCRdb redid the calling of the 5' RACE reads with MiXCR, one entry per CDR3 protein. The repertoire holds just under 95,000 distinct CDR3 sequences, with roughly 8.8% as singletons. This clonotype was seen ten or more times. The antigen is unknown. CDR3 size: 19 residues. Germline CDR1 reads SGHVS; CDR2 reads FQNEAQ. Trimming took 5 bases from V and 2 from J; bases not matched to a gene: 9. Sequenced input: blood, either unsorted or a sorted T cell fraction (not recorded which). This chain connects TRBV7-8 to TRBJ2-6, with TRBD2 matching 13 bases. The clonotype originates from a male donor with ankylosing spondylitis or in good health (not recorded which). CDR3 amino acids: CASSSPLGLAGAGANVLTF. The CDR3 region has the DNA TGTGCCAGCAGCAGCCCCCTAGGACTAGCGGGGGCTGGGGCCAACGTCCTGACTTTC. Using reference TRBV7-8 and TRBJ2-6 for the parts outside the CDR3, the full variable domain is GAGVSQSPRYKVAKRGQDVALRCDPISGHVSLFWYQQALGQGPEFLTYFQNEAQLDKSGLPSDRFFAERPEGSVSTLKIQRTQQEDSAVYLCASSSPLGLAGAGANVLTFGAGSRLTVL.